This T cell receptor (beta chain) was documented in a study of response to subunit inactivated influenza vaccine. TCRdb analysed the RT-PCR reads with MiXCR anew, one entry per CDR3 protein. The repertoire holds approximately 500,000 distinct CDR3 sequences, with 14% as singletons. This clonotype was counted only a few times. The antigen is unknown. CDR1 MDHEN and CDR2 SYDVKM come from the germline V gene. Germline trimming cut 2 bases from V and 2 bases from J; bases unmatched to any gene: 6. The CDR3 has 15 residues. Overall study findings and caveats: Every seasonal influenza vaccination brings in few new T cells, the authors suggested.

The starting material was PBMCs from blood, obtained 11 to 12 days after vaccination. This sequence was found in a man aged 45-65 years who received an inactivated influenza vaccine. The chain couples TRBV28 to TRBJ2-7; 7 bases agree with TRBD2. The CDR3 sequence is CASSLLGGSAYEQYF. The CDR3 DNA is TGTGCCAGCAGTTTACTGGGCGGGAGCGCCTACGAGCAGTACTTC.